These 6 T cell receptor beta chains share one sample of origin, sequenced in a study of T-cell memory formation after mild COVID-19. TCRdb itself ran the 5' RACE reads through MiXCR, one entry per CDR3 protein. The sample holds more than 300,000 distinct CDR3 sequences, approximately 15% seen once. The sequenced sample was PBMCs or a T cell subset sorted from them (not recorded which). These receptors all stem from a man younger than 30 who had mild COVID-19 (a few samples of this study predate the infection). Cell type and time point are not known.

This clonotype has a handful of counts. The chain employs TRBV27 and TRBJ2-4; D is undetermined. Trimming removed 8 bases from V and 6 bases from J, with 11 bases in between. This CDR3 has 12 residues. Germline V gene sequence: CDR1 MNHEY, CDR2 SMNVEV (reference sequence). CDR3 nucleotide sequence: TGTGCCAGCGGACCTTCAGGAAACATTCAGTACTTC. Protein product: CASGPSGNIQYF.

V usage is TRBV7-2 and J usage is TRBJ1-3; tentative D call: TRBD1 (5 bases). Germline V gene data show CDR1 as SGHTA and CDR2 as FQGNSA. V was pared by 4 bases and J by 0 bases, with 10 bases between. This CDR3 comprises 15 residues. The CDR3 here is CASSSPGGSGNTIYF. Here the CDR3 DNA reads TGTGCCAGCAGCTCCCCGGGGGGCTCTGGAAACACCATATATTTT. The complete variable domain, with remaining parts taken from reference TRBV7-2 and TRBJ1-3, reads GAGVSQSPSNKVTEKGKDVELRCDPISGHTALYWYRQSLGQGLEFLIYFQGNSAPDKSGLPSDRFSAERTGGSVSTLTIQRTQQEDSAVYLCASSSPGGSGNTIYFGEGSWLTVV.

This clonotype was counted at least ten times. The chain links TRBV4-3 to TRBJ1-1; D is unresolved. Germline lookup yields CDR1 LGHNA and CDR2 YSLEER. Trimming cost V 1 base and J 5 bases, with 11 bases left between them. This CDR3 contains 14 residues. CDR3 nucleotides: TGCGCCAGCAGCCAAGGTTCGGCAGGTACTGAAGCTTTCTTT. It codes for CASSQGSAGTEAFF.

Many counts were recorded for this clonotype. The V gene is TRBV7-2, the J gene TRBJ2-3; 9 bases are shared with TRBD1. The trim removed 5 bases at V and 2 bases at J, leaving 8 bases unmatched. The CDR3 totals 16 residues. Per the germline V gene, CDR1 is SGHTA and CDR2 is FQGNSA. CDR3 nucleotides: TGTGCCAGCAGCCCGGGTGGGGACAGGGTCACAGATACGCAGTATTTT. This codes for CASSPGGDRVTDTQYF.

Ten or more counts support this clonotype. The J gene is TRBJ1-2, the V gene TRBV4-3; 10 bases agree with TRBD1. CDR3 length: 17 amino acids. After removal of 1 base from V and 4 bases from J, the junction contained 9 bases not matched to a gene. Germline values: CDR1 LGHNA, CDR2 YSLEER. The CDR3 here is CASSQVGPGQGTYGYTF. In DNA, the CDR3 is TGCGCCAGCAGCCAAGTAGGGCCGGGACAGGGGACCTATGGCTACACCTTC.

This clonotype was counted a few times. The CDR3, as DNA: TGTGCCAGCAGTCCGGGGGCTGGTAATTCACCCCTCCACTTT. As protein: CASSPGAGNSPLHF. The rearrangement joins TRBV27 to TRBJ1-6; maybe TRBD1 (6 bases). The CDR3 is 14 amino acids. With 5 bases removed from V and 6 bases from J, the gap between germline ends came to 11 bases. Germline V gives CDR1 MNHEY, CDR2 SMNVEV (reference sequence).